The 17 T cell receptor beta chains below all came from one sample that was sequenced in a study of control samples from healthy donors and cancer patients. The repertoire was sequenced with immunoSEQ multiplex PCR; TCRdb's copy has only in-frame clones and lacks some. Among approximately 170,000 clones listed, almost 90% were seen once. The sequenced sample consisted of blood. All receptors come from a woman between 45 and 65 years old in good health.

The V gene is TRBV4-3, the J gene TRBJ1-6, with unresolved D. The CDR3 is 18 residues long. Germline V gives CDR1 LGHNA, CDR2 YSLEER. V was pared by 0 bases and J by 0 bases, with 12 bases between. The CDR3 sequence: CASSQEIMGSSYNSPLHF. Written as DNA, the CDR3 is TGCGCCAGCAGCCAAGAGATTATGGGGAGCTCCTATAATTCACCCCTCCACTTT.

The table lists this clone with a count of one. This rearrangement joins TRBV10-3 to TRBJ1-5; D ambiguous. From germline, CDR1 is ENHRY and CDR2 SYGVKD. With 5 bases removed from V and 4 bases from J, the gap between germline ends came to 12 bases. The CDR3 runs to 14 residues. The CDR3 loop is CAISPDGPNQPQHF. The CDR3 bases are TGTGCCATCAGTCCCGACGGACCTAATCAGCCCCAGCATTTT.

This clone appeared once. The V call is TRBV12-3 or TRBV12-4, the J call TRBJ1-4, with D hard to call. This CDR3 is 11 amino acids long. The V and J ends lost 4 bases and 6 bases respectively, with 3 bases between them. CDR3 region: CASSWDEKLFF. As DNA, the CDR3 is TGTGCCAGCAGTTGGGATGAAAAACTGTTTTTT.

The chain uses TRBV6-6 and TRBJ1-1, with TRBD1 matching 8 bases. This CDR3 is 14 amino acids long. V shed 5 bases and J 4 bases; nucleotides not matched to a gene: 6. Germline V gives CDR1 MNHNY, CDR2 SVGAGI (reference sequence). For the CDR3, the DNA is TGTGCCAGCAGTCTGACAGGGGTGAGCACTGAAGCTTTCTTT. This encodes CASSLTGVSTEAFF.

The CDR3 DNA sequence: TGTGCCAGCAGGGCAACAGGGGAAGGGGACAATCAGCCCCAGCATTTT. This encodes CASRATGEGDNQPQHF. The chain links TRBV7-9 to TRBJ1-5, with TRBD1 identical over 7 bases. The CDR3 totals 16 residues. Germline lookup yields CDR1 SEHNR and CDR2 FQNEAQ (reference sequence). J lost 3 bases, V lost 6 bases, and 11 bases had no gene match.

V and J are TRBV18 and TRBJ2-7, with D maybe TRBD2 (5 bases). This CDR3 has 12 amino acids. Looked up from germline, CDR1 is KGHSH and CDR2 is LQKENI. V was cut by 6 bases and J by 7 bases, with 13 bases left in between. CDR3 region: CASSLAFQEQYF. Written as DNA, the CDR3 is TGTGCCAGCTCCCTAGCCTTTCAGGAGCAGTACTTC.

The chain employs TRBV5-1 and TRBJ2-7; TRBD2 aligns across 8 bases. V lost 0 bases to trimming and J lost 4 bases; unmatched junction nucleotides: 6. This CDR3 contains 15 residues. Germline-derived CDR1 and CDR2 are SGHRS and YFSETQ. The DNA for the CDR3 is TGCGCCAGCAGCTTGGGGGCGGGGGGCTTGTACGAGCAGTACTTC. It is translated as CASSLGAGGLYEQYF.

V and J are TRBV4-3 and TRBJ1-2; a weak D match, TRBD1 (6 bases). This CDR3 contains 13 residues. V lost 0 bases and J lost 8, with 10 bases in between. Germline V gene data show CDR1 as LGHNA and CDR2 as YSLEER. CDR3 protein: CASSQERGLGYTF. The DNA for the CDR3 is TGCGCCAGCAGCCAAGAAAGGGGGTTGGGCTACACCTTC.

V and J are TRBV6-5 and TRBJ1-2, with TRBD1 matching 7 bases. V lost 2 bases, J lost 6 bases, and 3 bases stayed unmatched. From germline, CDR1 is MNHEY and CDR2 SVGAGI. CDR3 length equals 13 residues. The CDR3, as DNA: TGTGCCAGCAGTTACACCAGGGGGGATGGCTACACCTTC. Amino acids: CASSYTRGDGYTF.

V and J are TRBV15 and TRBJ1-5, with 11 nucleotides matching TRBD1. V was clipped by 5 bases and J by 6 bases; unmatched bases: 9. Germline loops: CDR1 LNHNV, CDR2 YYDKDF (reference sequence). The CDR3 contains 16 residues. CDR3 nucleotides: TGTGCCACCAGCGCGCGGACAGGGGGCAGCGGTCAGCCCCAGCATTTT. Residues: CATSARTGGSGQPQHF.

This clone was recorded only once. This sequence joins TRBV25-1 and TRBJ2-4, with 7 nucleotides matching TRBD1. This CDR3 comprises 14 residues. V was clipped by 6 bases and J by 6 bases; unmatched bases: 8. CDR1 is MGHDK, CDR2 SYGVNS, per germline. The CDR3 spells CASSGTAEGNIQYF. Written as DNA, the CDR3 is TGTGCCAGCAGCGGGACAGCCGAGGGAAACATTCAGTACTTC.

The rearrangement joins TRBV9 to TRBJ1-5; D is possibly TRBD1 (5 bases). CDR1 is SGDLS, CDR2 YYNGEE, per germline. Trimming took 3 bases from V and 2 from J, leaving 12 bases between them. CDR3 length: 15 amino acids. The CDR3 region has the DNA TGTGCCAGCAGCGCGGGACCCACGGGCAATCAGCCCCAGCATTTT. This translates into CASSAGPTGNQPQHF. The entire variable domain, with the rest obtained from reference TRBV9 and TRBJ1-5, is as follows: DSGVTQTPKHLITATGQRVTLRCSPRSGDLSVYWYQQSLDQGLQFLIQYYNGEERAKGNILERFSAQQFPDLHSELNLSSLELGDSALYFCASSAGPTGNQPQHFGDGTRLSIL.

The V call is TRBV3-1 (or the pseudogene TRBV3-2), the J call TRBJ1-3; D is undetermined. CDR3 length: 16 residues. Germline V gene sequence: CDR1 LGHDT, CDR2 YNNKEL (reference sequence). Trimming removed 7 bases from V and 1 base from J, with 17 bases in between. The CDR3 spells CASTHRGIDSGNTIYF. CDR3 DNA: TGTGCCAGCACCCACCGGGGTATCGATTCTGGAAACACCATATATTTT.

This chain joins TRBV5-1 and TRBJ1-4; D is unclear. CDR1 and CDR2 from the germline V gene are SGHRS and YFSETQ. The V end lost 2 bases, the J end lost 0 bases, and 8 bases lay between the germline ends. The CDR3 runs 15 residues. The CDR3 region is CASSFSFATNEKLFF. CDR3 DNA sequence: TGCGCCAGCAGCTTCTCGTTCGCAACTAATGAAAAACTGTTTTTT.

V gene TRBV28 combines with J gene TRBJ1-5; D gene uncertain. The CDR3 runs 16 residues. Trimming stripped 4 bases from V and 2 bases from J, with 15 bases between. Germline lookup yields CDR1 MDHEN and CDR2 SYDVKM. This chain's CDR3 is CASSSMEGLRNQPQHF. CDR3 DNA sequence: TGTGCCAGCAGTTCCATGGAAGGGTTGCGCAATCAGCCCCAGCATTTT. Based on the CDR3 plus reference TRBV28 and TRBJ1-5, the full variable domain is DVKVTQSSRYLVKRTGEKVFLECVQDMDHENMFWYRQDPGLGLRLIYFSYDVKMKEKGDIPEGYSVSREKKERFSLILESASTNQTSMYLCASSSMEGLRNQPQHFGDGTRLSIL.

CDR3 amino acids: CASSFDGVSEQFF. The CDR3 region has the DNA TGTGCCAGCAGTTTTGATGGGGTGAGTGAGCAGTTCTTC. This chain uses TRBV12-3 or TRBV12-4 with TRBJ2-1; D is undetermined. Trimming took off 3 bases at V and 9 bases at J, with 12 bases between the two ends. This CDR3 comprises 13 residues.

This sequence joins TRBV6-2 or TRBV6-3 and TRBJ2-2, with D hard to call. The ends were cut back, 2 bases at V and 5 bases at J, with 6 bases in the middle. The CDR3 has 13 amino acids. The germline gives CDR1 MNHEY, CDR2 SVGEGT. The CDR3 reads CASSYEFTGELFF. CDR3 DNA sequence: TGTGCCAGCAGTTACGAGTTTACCGGGGAGCTGTTTTTT.